This T cell receptor (beta chain) was retrieved from a study of T cells expressing NK-cell markers. TCRdb re-called the 5' RACE reads and catalogs CDR3 proteins one per entry, DNA excluded. The sample has hundreds of thousands of distinct CDR3 sequences. From germline, CDR1 is KGHSH and CDR2 LQKENI. The CDR3 totals 15 residues. Sequencing was performed on blood T cells: a sorted CD56 or NKG2C T cell subset, CD4+ or CD8+ T cells, or bulk PBMC T cells (not recorded which). This TCR came from a man aged 18-75 years in good health. The chain is built from TRBV18 and TRBJ2-5; TCRdb's D gene call, TRBD2, goes unchecked for lack of DNA. The chain's CDR3 is CASNSGGQYQETQYF. Filled out from reference TRBV18 and TRBJ2-5, the complete variable domain reads NAGVMQNPRHLVRRRGQEARLRCSPMKGHSHVYWYRQLPEEGLKFMVYLQKENIIDESGMPKERFSAEFPKEGPSILRIQQVVRGDSAAYFCASNSGGQYQETQYFGPGTRLLVL.